Listed here are 8 T cell receptor beta chains from one sample, sequenced in a study of regulatory T cells in long-lasting Graves disease. Time point reported: persistent/refractory GD, antithyroid drugs over 5 years with positive TRAb. Generation of the TCR library employed RNA extracted from PBMCs. Building the TCR beta libraries relied on iRepertoire HTBI primers, and CDR3 regions underwent Arm-PCR. Each CDR3 protein is one row after TCRdb ran MiXCR on the multiplex PCR reads. The table lists 300,000 to 500,000 distinct CDR3 sequences, more than 20% of them singletons. Sequenced here: peripheral blood mononuclear cells (PBMCs), sampled when the disease was refractory, from a patient treated with antithyroid drugs. Receptors were obtained from a female donor with Graves disease.

This clonotype was counted at least ten times. The chain's CDR3 is CASSYSWGGGETQYF. CDR3 sequence (DNA): TGTGCCAGCAGTTACTCATGGGGAGGAGGGGAGACCCAGTACTTC. V gene TRBV6-2 or TRBV6-3 combines with J gene TRBJ2-5; D perhaps matches TRBD2 (6 bases). CDR1 is MNHEY, CDR2 SVGEGT, per germline. Trimming shortened V by 0 bases and J by 5 bases, and 13 bases separated the two germline ends. The CDR3 is 15 residues long.

This clonotype was counted a few times. The chain links TRBV25-1 to TRBJ1-1; D is ambiguous. V dropped 4 bases and J dropped 0 bases, with 12 bases sitting between them. The germline V gene encodes CDR1 MGHDK and CDR2 SYGVNS. The CDR3 is 15 amino acids. The CDR3 here is CASSASRTLNTEAFF. The CDR3, as DNA: TGTGCCAGCAGTGCCAGCAGGACCCTGAACACTGAAGCTTTCTTT.

The table lists this clonotype with many counts. V gene TRBV20-1 combines with J gene TRBJ2-2; possible D gene TRBD2, 5 bases. CDR3 length equals 14 residues. In germline, CDR1 is DFQATT, CDR2 SNEGSKA (reference sequence). V shed 3 bases and J shed 0 bases, with 8 bases lying between them. As DNA, the CDR3 is TGCAGTGCTAGGGACTCCTCGAACACCGGGGAGCTGTTTTTT. As protein: CSARDSSNTGELFF.

This clonotype was observed a few times. An end of the junction does not agree with germline; a read error may underlie this. The chain joins TRBV7-9 to TRBJ2-7; D could derive from TRBD1 or TRBD2 (5 bases each). The CDR3 has 17 residues. CDR1 SEHNR and CDR2 FQNEAQ come from the germline V gene (reference sequence). CDR3 nucleotide sequence: TGTGCCAGCAGCTTTTTCCCCCCCGACTTCCCCCGGGACGAGCGGTACTTC. It translates to CASSFFPPDFPRDERYF.

This rearrangement joins TRBV12-3 or TRBV12-4 to TRBJ2-1; D remains unclear. The CDR3 length is 16 residues. V lost 7 bases to trimming and J lost 1 base, with 17 bases between them. CDR3 in amino acids: CASTSPGSQSYNEQFF. The CDR3 nucleotides read TGTGCCAGCACCTCACCGGGTTCTCAATCCTACAATGAGCAGTTCTTC.

This clonotype turned up a few times. The chain uses TRBV5-1 and TRBJ2-1, with a possible D match to TRBD2 (6 bases). V lost 3 bases, J lost 1 base, and 11 bases lay in between. The CDR3 has 15 residues. Germline V lookup: CDR1 SGHRS, CDR2 YFSETQ. The CDR3 protein is CASSSSGGSYNEQFF. The CDR3 DNA follows: TGCGCCAGCAGCTCTAGTGGGGGGTCCTACAATGAGCAGTTCTTC.

The chain recombines TRBV5-6 with TRBJ2-2; D might be TRBD1 (5 bases). Germline loops: CDR1 SGHDT, CDR2 YYEEEE. Trimming left V 4 bases short and J 5 bases short, with 15 bases between. The CDR3 covers 15 residues. The CDR3 coding sequence is TGTGCCAGCAGCCCGGACCAGGGAAGGACCGGGGAGCTGTTTTTT. Translated, it gives CASSPDQGRTGELFF.

This clonotype was picked up many times. V and J are TRBV11-2 and TRBJ2-5; a weak D match, TRBD1 (6 bases). With 3 bases removed from V and 0 bases from J, the gap between germline ends came to 11 bases. The CDR3 is made up of 15 amino acids. Germline V CDR1 and CDR2: SGHAT, FQNNGV. The DNA for the CDR3 is TGTGCCAGCAGCTTCCGACAGGCCAACCAAGAGACCCAGTACTTC. Its protein product is CASSFRQANQETQYF. The variable domain in full, completed from reference TRBV11-2 and TRBJ2-5, reads EAGVAQSPRYKIIEKRQSVAFWCNPISGHATLYWYQQILGQGPKLLIQFQNNGVVDDSQLPKDRFSAERLKGVDSTLKIQPAKLEDSAVYLCASSFRQANQETQYFGPGTRLLVL.